One sample yielded the 23 T cell receptor beta chains listed below, sequenced in a study of T-cell memory formation after mild COVID-19. TCRdb processed the 5' RACE reads anew with MiXCR; each CDR3 protein has one entry. There are 250,000 to 300,000 distinct CDR3 sequences in the sample; 15% to 20% occur only once, and roughly a fifth lies in the top ten. Sequencing used PBMCs or a T cell subset sorted from them (not recorded which). These receptor sequences come from a young man who had mild COVID-19 (a few samples of this study predate the infection). Cell type and time point are not known.

The V gene is TRBV9, the J gene TRBJ2-3, with D perhaps TRBD2 (6 bases). The germline V gene encodes CDR1 SGDLS and CDR2 YYNGEE. CDR3 length: 14 amino acids. Between the trimmed V and J ends, which lost 3 bases and 8 bases, there was a span of 16 bases. Written as DNA, the CDR3 is TGTGCCAGCAGCGGGACGGAGGGAATGGGTACGCAGTATTTT. Residues: CASSGTEGMGTQYF.

There are many counts of this clonotype. The chain carries TRBV5-1 and TRBJ2-2, with 7 nucleotides matching TRBD2. The CDR3 has 15 residues. The V gene end was trimmed by 4 bases and the J gene end by 0 bases; junction bases not matched to a gene: 3. CDR1 SGHRS and CDR2 YFSETQ come from the germline V gene. In DNA, the CDR3 is TGCGCCAGCAGCCCGAGCGGGACGAACACCGGGGAGCTGTTTTTT. Translated, it gives CASSPSGTNTGELFF.

This clonotype was counted a few times. The V gene is TRBV11-2, the J gene TRBJ2-5; D call uncertain. In germline, CDR1 is SGHAT, CDR2 FQNNGV. Trimming removed 0 bases from V and 3 bases from J, with 17 bases in between. The length of the CDR3 is 17 residues. The CDR3 DNA reads as TGTGCCAGCAGCTTAGATCAGTGGAAAGGTGGGGAAGAGACCCAGTACTTC. It translates to CASSLDQWKGGEETQYF.

This clonotype was found a few times. The chain combines TRBV7-8 with TRBJ2-5; D is possibly TRBD1 (6 bases). The V gene lost 6 bases and the J gene lost 3 bases, with 14 bases spanning the gap. Germline V gene data show CDR1 as SGHVS and CDR2 as FQNEAQ. The CDR3 covers 14 residues. The CDR3 coding sequence is TGTGCCAGCAGTCCAGACAGGTGGGAAGAGACCCAGTACTTC. This gives the protein CASSPDRWEETQYF. Filled out from reference TRBV7-8 and TRBJ2-5, the complete variable domain reads GAGVSQSPRYKVAKRGQDVALRCDPISGHVSLFWYQQALGQGPEFLTYFQNEAQLDKSGLPSDRFFAERPEGSVSTLKIQRTQQEDSAVYLCASSPDRWEETQYFGPGTRLLVL.

The chain couples TRBV4-2 to TRBJ2-7; TRBD2 aligns across 8 bases. Trimming cost V 0 bases and J 1 base; bases outside gene matches: 8. The germline V gene has CDR1 LGHNA and CDR2 YNFKEQ. CDR3 length: 17 amino acids. CDR3 DNA sequence: TGTGCCAGCAGCCAAGATTGGAGAGCGGGGGAGTCCTACGAGCAGTACGTC. It is translated as CASSQDWRAGESYEQYV.

This clonotype was counted a few times. V usage is TRBV6-6 and J usage is TRBJ1-1; tentatively, D is TRBD1 (5 bases). V shed 2 bases and J shed 7 bases, with 8 bases lying between them. The CDR3 spans 12 residues. Germline loops: CDR1 MNHNY, CDR2 SVGAGI (reference sequence). Here the CDR3 reads CASSYRDYEAFF. CDR3 DNA sequence: TGTGCCAGCAGTTACCGGGACTATGAAGCTTTCTTT.

The V and J genes are TRBV20-1 and TRBJ1-4; perhaps TRBD1 as D (5 bases). CDR3 length: 15 residues. Trimming removed 0 bases at V and 8 bases at J, with 16 bases between. From germline, CDR1 is DFQATT and CDR2 SNEGSKA (reference sequence). CDR3 in amino acids: CSARDPGGVQEKLFF. The CDR3 nucleotides are TGCAGTGCTAGAGACCCGGGGGGGGTACAGGAAAAACTGTTTTTT.

This clonotype has a handful of counts. The chain recombines TRBV5-1 with TRBJ1-6; D gene unclear. With 4 bases removed from V and 12 bases from J, the gap between germline ends came to 11 bases. The CDR3 is 12 residues long. Germline V CDR1 and CDR2: SGHRS, YFSETQ. CDR3 sequence (DNA): TGCGCCAGCAGCCACCTAGACCAACCCCTCCACTTT. Its protein is CASSHLDQPLHF. Full variable domain (remainder filled in from reference TRBV5-1 and TRBJ1-6): KAGVTQTPRYLIKTRGQQVTLSCSPISGHRSVSWYQQTPGQGLQFLFEYFSETQRNKGNFPGRFSGRQFSNSRSEMNVSTLELGDSALYLCASSHLDQPLHFGNGTRLTVT.

This clonotype was seen only once. This chain joins TRBV5-1 and TRBJ1-4; unclear D gene. The CDR3 is made up of 16 amino acids. Germline V gives CDR1 SGHRS, CDR2 YFSETQ. The germline V and J ends were trimmed by 0 bases and 0 bases, with 9 bases remaining between them. CDR3 loop: CASSLAGDPTNEKLFF. The CDR3 bases are TGCGCCAGCAGCTTGGCCGGTGACCCAACTAATGAAAAACTGTTTTTT.

This clonotype was seen more than once but under ten times. The J gene is TRBJ2-2, the V gene TRBV11-3, with D possibly being TRBD1 (5 bases). V was cut by 3 bases and J by 2 bases, with 7 bases left in between. CDR1 is SGHNT, CDR2 YENEEA, per germline. CDR3 size: 14 residues. CDR3 sequence reads: CASSLDINTGELFF. The DNA of the CDR3 is TGTGCCAGCAGCTTGGACATCAACACCGGGGAGCTGTTTTTT.

This rearrangement joins TRBV7-9 to TRBJ2-7, with no clear D. The CDR3 is 15 residues long. Trimming took off 1 base at V and 2 bases at J, with 12 bases between the two ends. CDR1 is SEHNR and CDR2 is FQNEAQ in the germline V gene (reference sequence). CDR3 coding DNA: TGTGCCAGCAGCTTAGTAGGTGACGTTACCTACGAGCAGTACTTC. It is translated as CASSLVGDVTYEQYF.

This clonotype has just a few counts. V and J are TRBV5-1 and TRBJ2-2; D might be TRBD1 (6 bases). Germline assignment: CDR1 SGHRS and CDR2 YFSETQ. This CDR3 has 14 amino acids. Deletions cut 4 bases from V and 4 bases from J, with 11 bases between. This CDR3 reads CASSPGAGTGELFF. The CDR3 nucleotides read TGCGCCAGCAGCCCAGGGGCGGGCACCGGGGAGCTGTTTTTT.

About this clonotype itself: This may be a read error: a much more frequent sequence differs by one nucleotide. The V call is TRBV4-1, the J call TRBJ1-4; D is unresolved. The V gene's germline CDR1 is MGHRA and CDR2 YSYEKL. This CDR3 has 14 amino acids. The CDR3: CASSPVDGEWELYF. CDR3 DNA: TGCGCCAGCAGCCCCGTGGACGGCGAATGGGAACTGTATTTT.

This chain connects TRBV6-2 or TRBV6-3 to TRBJ1-1; D remains ambiguous. Germline CDR1 MNHEY, CDR2 SVGEGT. V lost 2 bases and J lost 5, with 36 bases in between. The CDR3 is 22 amino acids. CDR3 DNA: TGTGCCAGCAGTTACAGTCCGGGTCCCGGCCGGCATTCCTACACTGGCGAGACTGAAGCTTTCTTT. Protein product: CASSYSPGPGRHSYTGETEAFF.

V is TRBV3-2 and J is TRBJ1-6; the table's D call TRBD1 went unverified against the DNA. TRBV3-2 is assigned pseudogene status. The CDR3 is made up of 14 amino acids. CDR3 protein: CASSQDRGNSPLHF. The CDR3 DNA is TGTGCCAGCAGCCAAGATAGGGGGAATTCACCCCTCCACTTT.

The sample holds a few counts of this clonotype. The rearrangement links TRBV29-1 to TRBJ1-6; D unresolved. V lost 6 bases and J lost 7, with 13 bases in between. The germline V gene encodes CDR1 SQVTM and CDR2 ANQGSEA. CDR3 length: 13 amino acids. CDR3 protein: CSVGFYPNSPLHF. The CDR3 nucleotides read TGCAGCGTCGGATTTTATCCGAATTCACCCCTCCACTTT.

In this sample, this clonotype turned up a few times. No DNA is shown, since the ends of the CDR3 on it are uncertain; the CDR3 is the one TCRdb lists. The CDR3 loop reads CASSSTVADTQYF. The chain uses TRBV6-6 and TRBJ2-3. Germline CDR1 reads MNHNY; CDR2 reads SVGAGI (reference sequence). Counting both end residues, the CDR3 totals 13 amino acids.

The V call is TRBV7-9, the J call TRBJ2-2, with 9 nucleotides matching TRBD2. V gave up 3 bases and J gave up 4 bases; unmatched junction bases: 15. The CDR3 loop spans 19 amino acids. The germline gives CDR1 SEHNR, CDR2 FQNEAQ (reference sequence). The CDR3 loop reads CASSFRPSGARESTGELFF. In DNA, the CDR3 is TGTGCCAGCAGCTTCCGGCCTAGCGGGGCCCGGGAGAGCACCGGGGAGCTGTTTTTT.

This chain uses TRBV7-9 with TRBJ2-1, with D tentatively TRBD1 or TRBD2 (5 bases each). The CDR3 totals 15 residues. Germline-derived CDR1 and CDR2 are SEHNR and FQNEAQ (reference sequence). The V end lost 5 bases, the J end lost 9 bases, and 20 bases lay between the germline ends. The CDR3 region has the DNA TGTGCCAGCAGCCCAGGGCTAGCCCAGATCCTTGAGCAGTTCTTC. This translates into CASSPGLAQILEQFF.

This clonotype turned up a few times. The chain links TRBV7-9 to TRBJ1-1; D is undetermined. CDR1 is SEHNR and CDR2 is FQNEAQ in the germline V gene (reference sequence). This CDR3 is 13 amino acids long. Trimming removed 4 bases from V and 9 bases from J, with 15 bases in between. CDR3 in amino acids: CASSSALSGKAFF. For the CDR3, the DNA is TGTGCCAGCAGCTCGGCGCTCTCGGGGAAAGCTTTCTTT.

The rearrangement uses TRBV20-1 and TRBJ2-3; 9 bases line up with TRBD2. Trimming removed 6 bases from V and 1 base from J; junction bases left unmatched: 14. In germline, CDR1 is DFQATT, CDR2 SNEGSKA (reference sequence). This CDR3 spans 17 amino acids. CDR3 protein: CSARFRGAGGRTDTQYF. The CDR3 DNA reads TGCAGTGCCCGGTTCCGGGGAGCGGGGGGTCGCACAGATACGCAGTATTTT.

This clonotype was found a few times. The chain joins TRBV7-9 to TRBJ2-7, with D maybe TRBD1 (5 bases). This CDR3 contains 13 residues. Germline V lookup: CDR1 SEHNR, CDR2 FQNEAQ (reference sequence). The V end lost 7 bases, the J end lost 4 bases, and 14 bases lay between the germline ends. This CDR3 reads CASTTETAYEQYV. The CDR3 nucleotides read TGTGCCAGCACAACTGAGACAGCTTACGAGCAGTACGTC.

The V call is TRBV15, the J call TRBJ1-4, with 7 bases lining up with TRBD1. The germline V gene encodes CDR1 LNHNV and CDR2 YYDKDF (reference sequence). V lost 1 base to trimming and J lost 8 bases; unmatched junction nucleotides: 13. This CDR3 region has 17 residues. CDR3: CATSRGGDSRAREKLFF. The DNA of the CDR3 is TGTGCCACCAGCAGAGGGGGGGACAGTCGGGCGAGGGAAAAACTGTTTTTT.